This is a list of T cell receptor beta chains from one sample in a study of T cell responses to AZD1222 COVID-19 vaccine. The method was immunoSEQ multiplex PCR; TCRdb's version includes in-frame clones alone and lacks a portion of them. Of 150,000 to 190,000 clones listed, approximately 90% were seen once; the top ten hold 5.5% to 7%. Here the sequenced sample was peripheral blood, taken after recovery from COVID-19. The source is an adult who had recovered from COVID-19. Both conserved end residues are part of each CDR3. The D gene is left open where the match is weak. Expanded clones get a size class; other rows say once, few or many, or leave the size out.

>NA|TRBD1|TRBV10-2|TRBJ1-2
CASLQGPENGYTF
TGCGCCAGCCTACAGGGGCCAGAAAATGGCTACACCTTC
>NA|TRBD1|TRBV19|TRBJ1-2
CASSFLDGTGYGYTF
TGTGCCAGTAGTTTCCTTGACGGGACAGGGTATGGCTACACCTTC
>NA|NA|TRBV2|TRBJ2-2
CASRDPRGGRGHTGELFF
TGTGCCAGCAGAGACCCCAGGGGGGGAAGGGGGCACACCGGGGAGCTGTTTTTT
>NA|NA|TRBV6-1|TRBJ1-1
CASSDQTGEAFF
TGTGCCAGCAGTGACCAAACAGGGGAAGCTTTCTTT
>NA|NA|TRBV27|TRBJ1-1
CASSPGPGARVEAFF
TGTGCCAGCAGTCCCGGCCCGGGGGCCCGGGTTGAAGCTTTCTTT
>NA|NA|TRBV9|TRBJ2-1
CASSARGALSYNEQFF
TGTGCCAGCAGCGCAAGGGGGGCGCTCTCCTACAATGAGCAGTTCTTC
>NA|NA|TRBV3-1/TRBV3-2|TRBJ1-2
CASSQGQNYGYTF
TGTGCCAGCAGCCAAGGACAGAACTATGGCTACACCTTC
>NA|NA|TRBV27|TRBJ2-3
CASSLWEGTDTQYF
TGTGCCAGCAGTTTGTGGGAGGGCACAGATACGCAGTATTTT
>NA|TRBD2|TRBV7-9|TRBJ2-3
CASSLGLASDTQYF
TGTGCCAGCAGCCTGGGACTAGCCTCAGATACGCAGTATTTT
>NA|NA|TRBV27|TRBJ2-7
CASRSLGEAVYEQYF
TGTGCCAGCAGGTCGCTGGGGGAAGCCGTTTACGAGCAGTACTTC
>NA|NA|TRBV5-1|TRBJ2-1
CASSPDPDRQYYNEQFF
TGCGCCAGCAGCCCGGACCCCGACAGGCAGTACTACAATGAGCAGTTCTTC
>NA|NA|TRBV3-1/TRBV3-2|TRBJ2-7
CASSRTLGENEQYF
TGTGCCAGCAGCCGGACCTTAGGGGAAAACGAGCAGTACTTC
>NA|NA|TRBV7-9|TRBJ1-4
CASSSRDLGANEKLFF
TGTGCCAGCAGCAGCCGGGACCTCGGAGCTAATGAAAAACTGTTTTTT
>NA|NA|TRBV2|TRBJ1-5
CASSEQGDQPQHF
TGTGCCAGCAGTGAGCAGGGTGATCAGCCCCAGCATTTT
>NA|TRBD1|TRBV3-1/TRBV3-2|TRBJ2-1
CASSPGTGLGNEQFF
TGTGCCAGCAGCCCGGGGACAGGGTTGGGGAATGAGCAGTTCTTC
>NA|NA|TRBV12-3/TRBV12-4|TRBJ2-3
CASGDSRADTQYF
TGTGCCAGCGGCGATTCTAGAGCGGATACGCAGTATTTT
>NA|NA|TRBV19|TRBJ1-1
CASSMAGQKSEAFF
TGTGCCAGTAGTATGGCGGGACAAAAATCTGAAGCTTTCTTT
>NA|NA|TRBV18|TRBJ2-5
CASSHSRELETQYF
TGTGCCAGCTCACATTCAAGGGAGCTGGAGACCCAGTACTTC
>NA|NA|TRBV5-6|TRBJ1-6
CASSLPGEINSPLHF
TGTGCCAGCAGCTTGCCAGGGGAAATTAATTCACCCCTCCACTTT
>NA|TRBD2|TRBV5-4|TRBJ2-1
CAGGLAGVWEQFF
TGTGCCGGTGGGCTAGCGGGAGTCTGGGAGCAGTTCTTC
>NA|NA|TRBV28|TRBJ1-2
CASSLGVGGYPRGYTF
TGTGCCAGCAGTTTAGGGGTTGGGGGATACCCCAGGGGCTACACCTTC
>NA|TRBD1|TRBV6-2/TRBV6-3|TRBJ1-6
CASSYRQGAYSPLHF
TGTGCCAGCAGTTACAGGCAGGGGGCCTATTCACCCCTCCACTTT
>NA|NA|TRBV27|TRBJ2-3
CASSLWGDTDTQYF
TGTGCCAGCAGTCTGTGGGGGGACACAGATACGCAGTATTTT
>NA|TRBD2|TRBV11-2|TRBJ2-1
CASSLDLTGGLRVREFF
TGTGCCAGCAGCTTAGATCTCACGGGAGGGCTTAGGGTTCGAGAGTTCTTC
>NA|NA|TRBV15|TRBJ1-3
CATSLGTGLFPGNTIYF
TGTGCCACCAGTCTCGGTACAGGGCTTTTTCCTGGAAACACCATATATTTT
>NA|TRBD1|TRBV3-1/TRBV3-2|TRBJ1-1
CASSHWGQMNTEAFF
TGTGCCAGCAGCCATTGGGGACAGATGAACACTGAAGCTTTCTTT
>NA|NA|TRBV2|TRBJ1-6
CASSSVGTSALHF
TGTGCCAGCAGTTCCGTGGGCACCTCGGCCCTCCACTTT
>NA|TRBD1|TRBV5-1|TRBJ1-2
CASRPVPGQGARGYTF
TGCGCCAGCAGACCAGTCCCGGGACAGGGGGCGCGGGGCTACACCTTC
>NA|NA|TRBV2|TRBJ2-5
CASSDVGQETQYF
TGTGCCAGCAGTGACGTCGGACAAGAGACCCAGTACTTC
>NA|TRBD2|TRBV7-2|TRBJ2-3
CASSITSGGGYTQYF
TGTGCCAGCAGCATCACTAGCGGGGGTGGCTATACGCAGTATTTT
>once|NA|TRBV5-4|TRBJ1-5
CASSADRHQPQHF
TGTGCCAGCAGCGCCGACAGGCATCAGCCCCAGCATTTT
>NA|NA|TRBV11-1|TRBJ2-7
CASSLYEYGTYEQYF
TGTGCCAGCAGCTTATATGAGTACGGAACCTACGAGCAGTACTTC
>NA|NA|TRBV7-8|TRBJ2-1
CASTWTDGYNEQFF
TGTGCCAGCACCTGGACTGACGGTTACAATGAGCAGTTCTTC
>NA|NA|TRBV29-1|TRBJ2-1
CSVEKKLGVDEQFF
TGCAGCGTTGAAAAGAAGCTAGGAGTGGATGAGCAGTTCTTC
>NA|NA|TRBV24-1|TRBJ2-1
CATSGEPSYNEQFF
TGTGCCACCAGCGGGGAGCCTTCCTACAATGAGCAGTTCTTC
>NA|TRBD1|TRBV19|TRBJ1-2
CASSPDRGRVYGYTF
TGTGCCAGTAGTCCCGACAGGGGAAGGGTCTATGGCTACACCTTC
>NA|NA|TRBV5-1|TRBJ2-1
CASSDGGSYNEQFF
TGCGCCAGCAGCGACGGGGGCTCCTACAATGAGCAGTTCTTC
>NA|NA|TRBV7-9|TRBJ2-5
CASSFRAVQETQYF
TGTGCCAGCAGCTTTAGGGCGGTGCAAGAGACCCAGTACTTC
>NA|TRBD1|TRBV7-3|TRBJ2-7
CASSSGPGGSYEQYF
TGTGCCAGCAGCTCCGGTCCAGGGGGATCCTACGAGCAGTACTTC
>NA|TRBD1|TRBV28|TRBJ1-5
CASSFPGTARYSNQPQHF
TGTGCCAGCAGTTTCCCCGGGACAGCCCGATATAGCAATCAGCCCCAGCATTTT
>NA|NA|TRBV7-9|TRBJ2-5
CASSGQETQYF
TGTGCCAGCAGCGGTCAAGAGACCCAGTACTTC